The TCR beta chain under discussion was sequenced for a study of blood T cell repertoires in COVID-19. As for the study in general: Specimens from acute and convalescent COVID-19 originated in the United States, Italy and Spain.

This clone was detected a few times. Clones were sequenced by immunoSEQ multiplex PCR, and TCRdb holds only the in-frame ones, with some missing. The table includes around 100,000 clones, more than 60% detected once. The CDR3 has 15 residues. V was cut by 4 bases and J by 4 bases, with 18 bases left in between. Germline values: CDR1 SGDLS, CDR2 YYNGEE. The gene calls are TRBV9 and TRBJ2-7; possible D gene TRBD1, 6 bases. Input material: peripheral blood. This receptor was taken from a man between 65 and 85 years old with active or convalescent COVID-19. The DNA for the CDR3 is TGTGCCAGCAGCCCCCGAGGGGACACGGAATACGAGCAGTACTTC. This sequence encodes CASSPRGDTEYEQYF.